This TCR beta chain emerged from a study of cytomegalovirus exposure and HLA in healthy donors (TCRdb year 2017). With regard to the full study: According to an earlier analysis of around 600 of the donors, 200 million or so T cells yielded 95 million to 140 million unique TCR beta sequences and 276 Gb of sequence data. Approximately 300 gigabases of sequencing data and around 85 million unique TCR sequences made up an early release that covered nearly 650 HLA-typed donors. Of the roughly 410 genotyped donors, more than 75% were placed in the genetic ancestry cluster associated with self-reported Caucasian donors. The study aimed to test whether cataloging public T cell receptors could reveal signatures of past pathogen exposure. The T cell repertoires of several hundred subjects were profiled by immunosequencing and related to cytomegalovirus serostatus. Along with the approximately 650-subject first cohort, a separate validation cohort of around 110 different subjects was used. High-throughput TCR immunosequencing, statistical association of individual TCRs with disease status, and machine learning were combined to predict cytomegalovirus infection status. A later analysis re-examined previously published TCR beta repertoires from about 670 donors and added high-resolution HLA genotyping to investigate patterns of TCR occurrence. Rather than using new phenotypic data, the later analysis identified candidate immune exposures from TCR beta sequences and from how often those sequences occurred across donors. To decide whether each TCR beta V gene segment behaved as functional or pseudogenic, an earlier analysis of some 580 of the donors relied on high-throughput TCR beta sequencing. Donor age, sex, ethnicity and CMV serostatus were compiled alongside the repertoire data. In a later genetic analysis, genome-wide SNP genotypes for about three fifths of the roughly 670 donors were used, and that subset was treated as a discovery cohort. All discovery cohort repertoires had been generated on a single sequencing platform. HLA typing included class I and class II loci at four-digit resolution. The number of donors typed differed by locus, with about 620-630 for A, B, C, DRB1 and DQB1, roughly 520 for DQA1, under 610 for DPA1, and around 450 for DPB1. Because of strong linkage in the cohort, five DR-DQ haplotypes were treated as single units for association and clustering. Among almost 400 genotyped donors of the cohort, an average of about 240,000 unique TCR beta nucleotide sequences were sequenced per donor, roughly 18% of them non-productive. Results and caveats for the whole study, not just this receptor: Linkage disequilibrium might explain the correlated functional status among segregating V segments, but an unknown experimental factor could not be ruled out. In this cohort, only TCR beta chains were sequenced, and detectable features were limited by the absence of alpha or paired-chain data. The classifier was reported to diagnose cytomegalovirus status with high specificity and sensitivity in both the original and validation cohorts. Because HLA typing was missing for some donors at each locus, association tests included only the typed subset. A further reported finding was that TCR beta sequences accurately predicted the HLA-A and HLA-B alleles for most subjects in the first cohort. The earlier analysis of some 540 of the donors excluded 15 to 20 rarely observed V segments, including chromosome 9 orphons, because counts were too low. Several of the top co-occurrence clusters appeared to be linked to parvovirus B19, influenza, CMV and Epstein-Barr virus, according to a later analysis. In vitro tests confirmed that three of the cytomegalovirus-associated TCR beta chains recognize cytomegalovirus antigens. The authors suggested that the approach could potentially be extended to other disease states and immunological phenotypes. In a later analysis, HLA-associated TCR beta chains were found to be more clonally expanded and to have lower generation probabilities than equally common non-associated chains. A later genetic analysis reported fewer N-insertions in productive TCRs among donors in an Asian-associated ancestry cluster than the roughly 700-donor mean. In a later analysis, the rate of TCR association differed among HLA loci, with DRB1 alleles having the most associated TCRs and HLA-C alleles having the fewest. The study listed approximately 160 TCR beta chains as associated with cytomegalovirus. A group of highly shared sequence variants was considered likely to be a technical artifact of the sequencing pipeline. The 87-base-pair reads could not distinguish some IMGT-functional V segments, including TRBV6-2 and TRBV6-3, so those segments were excluded. Sequencing depth was assumed to be roughly uniform across donors in the presence/absence analyses, though that assumption may not hold. Most CMV-associated TCR beta chains appeared to be HLA-restricted in a later analysis, and the HLA associations seemed to be driven largely by CMV exposure. V-gene and J-gene trimming of TCR beta chains was associated with a missense DCLRE1C variant in a later genetic analysis, and the association was replicated in an independent cohort. In an earlier analysis of over 550 of the donors, most TCR beta V segments were observed in productive rearrangements about 87% or about 30% of the time, broadly matching IMGT annotations. A later analysis associated 17,000 or so TCR beta sequences with specific HLA alleles at a false discovery rate of 0.05. CMV serostatus was the only immune exposure information available for the cohort. Across donors, most TCR sequences were observed very rarely, whereas some public TCRs were present in many individuals. When HLA alleles, especially DR and DQ, strongly co-occurred, attributing TCR associations to individual alleles was difficult.

The method was the immunoSEQ multiplex PCR assay. For the multiplex PCR, a mixture combining 60 forward primers for TCR Vbeta segments and 13 reverse primers for TCR Jbeta segments was used. Amplification of the CDR3 region of rearranged TCR beta genes was performed with a multiplex PCR assay on genomic DNA. Amplified TCR beta libraries were sequenced as 87-base-pair reads on the Illumina HiSeq System. Per the original workflow: A later analysis counted around 72 million unique TCR beta chains across the 600 to 850 repertoires, and some 11 million of these chains were shared by at least two donors. A nearest-neighbor algorithm error-corrected the raw reads and collapsed the reads into unique sequences, merging closely related sequences to remove PCR and sequencing errors. Alignment of CDR3 sequences to IMGT reference sequences was used to assign V, D and J gene segments. For a sequence to be retained, a match of at least six nucleotides was required to both a V gene segment and a J gene segment. A rearrangement was called productive if the CDR3 had no stop codons and remained in frame with V and J, and every other rearrangement was called non-productive. CDR3 was defined by IMGT convention, running from the second conserved V-encoded cysteine to the conserved J-encoded phenylalanine. In an earlier analysis of more than 550 of the donors, sequences lacking an unambiguous match to a single V gene segment were excluded. In an earlier analysis of roughly 600 of the donors, a V segment was called functional when productive rearrangements were above 56.7%, and segregating when the standard deviation between donors exceeded 5%. A statistical classification framework was built to diagnose cytomegalovirus status from the catalog of TCR beta chain sequences. In a later analysis, TCR nucleotide sequences were compared against IMGT/GENE-DB human TR gene sequences so that V and J genes could be assigned. Using the TCRdist pipeline, a later analysis assigned CDR3 sequences along with most-parsimonious VDJ recombination scenarios. In a later analysis, every TCR beta chain was defined by the combination of its CDR3 amino acid sequence and its V-gene family, and reads without a unique V-gene family were dropped. A later analysis removed 550 to 700 highly shared, low-generation-probability nucleotide sequences to deal with suspected cross-contamination and a sequencing artifact. In a later analysis, a clonal expansion index for each public chain was calculated from normalized within-repertoire ranks of inferred template counts. A later analysis computed generation probabilities with a VDJ recombination model fitted to out-of-frame rearrangements, and checked the results against IGoR. Hypergeometric tests were used in a later analysis to score TCR-TCR, TCR-HLA and TCR-CMV co-occurrence, with a repertoire-size bias correction applied to the TCR pairs. In a later analysis, false discovery rates were estimated by permuting HLA or CMV assignments 20 times. In a later analysis, co-occurring TCRs were grouped using DBSCAN, and TCRdist sequence similarity was added for clustering within HLA-allele-positive subsets. For co-occurrence clustering, repertoires with fewer than 30,000 or more than 120,000 public chains were excluded, along with 5 or 6 repertoires with anomalous nucleotide sharing. TCRdb stores this immuneACCESS table with in-frame sequences only. Part of the clones is absent; in the studies checked, under half of the shortfall reflects unresolved V genes, and no reason is known for the rest. D and trimming come from the DNA, and the V and J calls and clone size come from that table. Within this sample are 150,000 to 200,000 clones, with 60% to 85% of them counted one time only. The leading ten clones occupy 4.5% to 6% of the sample.

The CDR3 spans 14 residues, from the cysteine through the phenylalanine. Kept here is only the CDR3 DNA, which spans 42 bases and is read in frame from base 1. Taken from the germline V gene (reference sequence), the CDR1 and CDR2 loops are MNHEY and SMNVEV. The cohort comprised 670 or so healthy bone marrow donors. All cohort members were sampled while nominally healthy, although unrecorded immune exposures were likely present. The donor tested CMV seronegative and was one of the 352 seronegative cohort members. Each donor provided a peripheral blood sample, and peripheral blood mononuclear cells were used for TCR beta sequencing. The Qiagen DNeasy Blood Extraction Kit was used to extract genomic DNA from the blood cell samples. For this clone: Which antigen it targets is not known. The germline gene is not matched at one end of the junction; a read error may be the cause.

The source material was PBMCs. The chain uses TRBV27 and TRBJ2-7; 9 bases in the middle match TRBD1. The clonotype comes from a man aged 35-49 years in good health and CMV-seronegative. The DNA reads TGTGCCAGCAGTCTACAGGGGGCATCGTACGGGCAGTACTTC. This encodes CASSLQGASYGQYF.